The rows below give T cell receptor beta chains drawn from one sample of a study of blood T cell repertoires in COVID-19. Assay used: immunoSEQ multiplex PCR; TCRdb lists only in-frame clones, some missing. The table has some 170,000 clones, approximately 80% seen once; the top ten hold roughly 15%. Sequenced input: PBMCs or T cells enriched from blood (not recorded which). These receptors all stem from a man between 45 and 60 years old who had recovered from COVID-19. CDR3s include the opening cysteine and the closing phenylalanine or tryptophan. The D gene is left open where the match is weak. Rows may omit the clone size; those that give it use once, few, many or a size class.

- TRBJ2-7 once TRBV28 CASSPGQRYEQYF TGTGCCAGCAGTCCTGGACAGCGCTACGAGCAGTACTTC
- TRBJ2-1 - TRBV14 CASSLEEGWYNEQFF TGTGCCAGCAGCCTAGAGGAGGGATGGTACAATGAGCAGTTCTTC
- TRBJ1-3 many TRBV4-2 CASSQETGSGNTIYF TGTGCCAGCAGCCAAGAAACCGGGTCTGGAAACACCATATATTTT
- TRBJ1-1 - TRBV7-3 CASSDYNTEAFF TGTGCCAGCAGCGACTATAACACTGAAGCTTTCTTT
TRBD2 TRBJ2-7 - TRBV7-9 CASSYPPTGGRTPVYF TGTGCCAGCAGCTACCCTCCCACGGGGGGGCGGACCCCTGTGTACTTC
TRBD2 TRBJ2-7 few TRBV2 CASSSGGPYEQYF TGTGCCAGCAGTAGCGGGGGGCCCTACGAGCAGTACTTC
TRBD1 TRBJ2-1 - TRBV2 CAGRPGQGTYNEQFF TGTGCCGGGCGACCGGGACAGGGGACCTACAATGAGCAGTTCTTC
- TRBJ2-5 - TRBV6-1 CASSEGSPPVIKETQYF TGTGCCAGCAGTGAAGGGTCCCCGCCAGTAATTAAAGAGACCCAGTACTTC
- TRBJ2-7 - TRBV6-5 CASSYSDRGSYEQYF TGTGCCAGCAGTTACAGCGACCGGGGCTCCTACGAGCAGTACTTC
TRBD1 TRBJ1-5 - TRBV7-8 CASSLAFGQGARVNQPQHF TGTGCCAGCAGCTTAGCTTTCGGGCAGGGGGCGCGGGTTAATCAGCCCCAGCATTTT
TRBD2 TRBJ2-1 - TRBV11-2 CASSLRAGGSYNEQFF TGTGCCAGCAGCTTAAGAGCGGGGGGTTCCTACAATGAGCAGTTCTTC
- TRBJ2-7 - TRBV3-1/TRBV3-2 CASRAGQRSSYEQYF TGTGCCAGCAGGGCCGGACAGCGTTCCTCCTACGAGCAGTACTTC
- TRBJ2-7 many TRBV12-3/TRBV12-4 CASSLVRYEQYF TGTGCCAGCAGTTTAGTTCGTTACGAGCAGTACTTC
TRBD1 TRBJ1-3 few TRBV9 CASSRQGQVTGNTIYF TGTGCCAGCAGCCGCCAGGGACAGGTTACTGGAAACACCATATATTTT
TRBD1 TRBJ1-2 - TRBV4-1 CASSQALTGIVGYTF TGCGCCAGCAGCCAAGCCCTGACAGGGATAGTCGGCTACACCTTC
- TRBJ1-1 - TRBV2 CASRAEYRVTEAFF TGTGCCAGCAGGGCAGAGTACAGGGTTACTGAAGCTTTCTTT
- TRBJ2-3 - TRBV5-1 CASSLAGGTDTQYF TGCGCCAGCAGCTTGGCAGGGGGCACAGATACGCAGTATTTT
TRBD2 TRBJ2-5 - TRBV7-2 CASSSGLAGGRETQYF TGTGCCAGCAGCTCGGGACTAGCGGGGGGCCGAGAGACCCAGTACTTC
- TRBJ1-4 few TRBV2 CASSEYSLVEKLFF TGTGCCAGCAGTGAATACAGCCTTGTGGAAAAACTGTTTTTT
TRBD1 TRBJ2-3 - TRBV12-3/TRBV12-4 CASKPGTADTQYF TGTGCCAGCAAACCCGGGACAGCAGATACGCAGTATTTT
- TRBJ2-7 - TRBV29-1 CSVEDRGSYEQYF TGCAGCGTTGAAGATCGGGGGTCCTACGAGCAGTACTTC
TRBD1 TRBJ1-1 once TRBV2 CASSLGRDRVTEAFF TGTGCCAGCAGTCTTGGGCGGGACAGGGTCACTGAAGCTTTCTTT
- TRBJ1-1 - TRBV3-1/TRBV3-2 CASSQDPGRVGTEAFF TGTGCCAGCAGCCAAGATCCGGGCAGGGTAGGAACTGAAGCTTTCTTT
- TRBJ1-4 - TRBV25-1 CASGGTTNEKLFF TGTGCCAGCGGGGGCACAACTAATGAAAAACTGTTTTTT
- TRBJ1-1 - TRBV2 CASNGGRRAEAFF TGTGCCAGCAACGGGGGTAGAAGGGCTGAAGCTTTCTTT
- TRBJ1-6 - TRBV5-5 CASSSDGGFRGAPLHF TGTGCCAGCAGCTCGGATGGGGGCTTTAGGGGTGCACCCCTCCACTTT
TRBD1 TRBJ1-3 once TRBV28 CASSQGAGGNTIYF TGTGCCAGCAGTCAGGGGGCGGGAGGAAACACCATATATTTT
TRBD1 TRBJ1-1 - TRBV6-5 CASSSGTGNEAFF TGTGCCAGCAGTTCCGGGACAGGGAACGAAGCTTTCTTT
TRBD2 TRBJ2-3 - TRBV6-4 CASTTHRVGLAGPDTQYF TGTGCCAGCACCACTCATCGGGTGGGTCTAGCGGGGCCAGATACGCAGTATTTT
- TRBJ1-3 few TRBV5-8 CASSLAWGSGNTIYF TGTGCCAGCAGCTTGGCTTGGGGCTCGGGAAACACCATATATTTT
- TRBJ1-1 - TRBV7-2 CASSLSPGKTEAFF TGTGCCAGCAGCTTATCGCCAGGGAAGACTGAAGCTTTCTTT
TRBD1 TRBJ1-1 - TRBV28 CASSLYSRTGRDTEAFF TGTGCCAGCAGTTTATACTCCCGGACAGGGCGGGACACTGAAGCTTTCTTT
TRBD1 TRBJ2-5 few TRBV5-6 CASSLQGARETQYF TGTGCCAGCAGCTTGCAGGGGGCCAGGGAGACCCAGTACTTC